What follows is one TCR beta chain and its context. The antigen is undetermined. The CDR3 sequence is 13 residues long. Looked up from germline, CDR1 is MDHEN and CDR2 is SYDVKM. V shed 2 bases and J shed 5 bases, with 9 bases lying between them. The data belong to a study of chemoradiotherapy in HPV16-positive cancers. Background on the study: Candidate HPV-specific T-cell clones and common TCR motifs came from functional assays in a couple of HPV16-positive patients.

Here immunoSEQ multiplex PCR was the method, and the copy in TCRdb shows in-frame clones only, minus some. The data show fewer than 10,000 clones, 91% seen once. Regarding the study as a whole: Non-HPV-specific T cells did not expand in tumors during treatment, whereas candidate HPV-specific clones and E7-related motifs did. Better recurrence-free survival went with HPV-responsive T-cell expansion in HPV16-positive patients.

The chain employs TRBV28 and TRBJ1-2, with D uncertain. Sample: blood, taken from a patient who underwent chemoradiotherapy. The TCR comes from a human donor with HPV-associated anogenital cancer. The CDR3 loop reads CASSLATRYGYTF. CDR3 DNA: TGTGCCAGCAGTTTAGCGACGAGGTATGGCTACACCTTC.